These 6 T cell receptor beta chains came from one sample sequenced in a study of blood T cell repertoires in COVID-19. Method: immunoSEQ multiplex PCR; TCRdb's copy keeps in-frame clones and lacks some. The sample holds over 120,000 clones, around 86% seen once. The sequenced sample was peripheral blood. The receptors were sampled from a man aged 45-65 years who had recovered from COVID-19.

This clone has a single count. This rearrangement joins TRBV6-5 to TRBJ2-7; TRBD1 agrees at 9 bases. This CDR3 contains 13 residues. Trimming removed 6 bases from V and 6 bases from J; junction bases left unmatched: 6. CDR1 MNHEY and CDR2 SVGAGI come from the germline V gene. The CDR3 loop is CASRRTGEGEQYF. Written as DNA, the CDR3 is TGTGCCAGCAGGCGGACAGGGGAAGGCGAGCAGTACTTC.

This chain joins TRBV7-2 and TRBJ2-7; TRBD1 is a possible D gene (6 bases). Trimming cost V 5 bases and J 5 bases, with 19 bases left between them. In germline, CDR1 is SGHTA, CDR2 FQGNSA. The CDR3 spans 15 residues. The CDR3 reads CASSQRGQSFDEQYF. The CDR3 DNA follows: TGTGCCAGCAGCCAGCGAGGACAGAGTTTCGACGAGCAGTACTTC.

This chain links TRBV14 with TRBJ1-4; D is undetermined. The germline V gene encodes CDR1 SGHDN and CDR2 FVKESK. This CDR3 has 18 residues. Trimming cost V 3 bases and J 3 bases, with 20 bases left between them. Here the CDR3 reads CASSQQRRAAAANEKLFF. DNA for the CDR3: TGTGCCAGCAGCCAGCAACGGAGGGCAGCCGCAGCTAATGAAAAACTGTTTTTT.

This clone was seen just once. The CDR3 sequence is CASSKERWTGFGNTIYF. The CDR3 bases are TGTGCCAGCAGCAAAGAAAGGTGGACAGGGTTCGGAAACACCATATATTTT. The J gene is TRBJ1-3, the V gene TRBV21-1; the D segment call TRBD1 is taken from the table without a DNA check. TRBV21-1 is noted as a pseudogene. This CDR3 is 17 amino acids long.

The chain links TRBV10-3 to TRBJ2-3, with TRBD2 matching over 7 bases. The ends lost 4 bases at V and 4 bases at J; junction bases unmatched: 8. The CDR3 length is 15 residues. Germline CDR1 ENHRY, CDR2 SYGVKD. The DNA of the CDR3 is TGTGCCATCAGTGGGGGGAGGGTTTGGGCAGATACGCAGTATTTT. Translating gives CAISGGRVWADTQYF.

The rearrangement uses TRBV29-1 and TRBJ1-2; no definite D call. Trimming stripped 1 base from V and 8 bases from J, with 11 bases between. The length of the CDR3 is 12 residues. Germline lookup yields CDR1 SQVTM and CDR2 ANQGSEA. The chain's CDR3 is CSVEVTGWGYTF. The CDR3, as DNA: TGCAGCGTTGAAGTAACGGGGTGGGGCTACACCTTC.